The 15 T cell receptor beta chains presented below share a single source sample, sequenced in a study of cytomegalovirus exposure and HLA in healthy donors. The assay was immunoSEQ multiplex PCR, and TCRdb's table has in-frame clones only and misses some. The sample has 140,000 or so clones; 80% to 95% are singletons. The material sequenced was PBMCs. The receptors here all came from a man aged 18-30 years in good health and CMV-seronegative.

This clone was counted only a few times. The rearrangement uses TRBV5-1 and TRBJ2-3; D uncertain. Deletions cut 2 bases from V and 1 base from J, with 11 bases between. Germline V gene lookup returns CDR1 SGHRS and CDR2 YFSETQ. The CDR3 runs to 15 residues. The CDR3 is CASSLRSVGTDTQYF. Here the CDR3 DNA reads TGCGCCAGCAGCTTACGCTCGGTAGGCACAGATACGCAGTATTTT.

This chain links TRBV11-2 with TRBJ2-3; 7 bases are shared with TRBD1. V gave up 3 bases and J gave up 2 bases; unmatched junction bases: 8. This CDR3 region has 16 residues. CDR1 and CDR2 from the germline V gene are SGHAT and FQNNGV. The CDR3 is CASSFLQGIATDTQYF. The CDR3 DNA reads as TGTGCCAGCAGCTTTCTACAGGGGATTGCCACAGATACGCAGTATTTT. The whole variable domain, filled in from reference TRBV11-2 and TRBJ2-3, reads EAGVAQSPRYKIIEKRQSVAFWCNPISGHATLYWYQQILGQGPKLLIQFQNNGVVDDSQLPKDRFSAERLKGVDSTLKIQPAKLEDSAVYLCASSFLQGIATDTQYFGPGTRLTVL.

The V and J genes are TRBV5-1 and TRBJ1-4; D call uncertain. Trimming shortened V by 4 bases and J by 2 bases, and 6 bases separated the two germline ends. Germline-derived CDR1 and CDR2 are SGHRS and YFSETQ. CDR3 length equals 13 residues. The CDR3 protein is CASSPGTNEKLFF. The CDR3 region has the DNA TGCGCCAGCAGCCCCGGGACTAATGAAAAACTGTTTTTT.

The chain has TRBV2 and TRBJ1-4; 8 positions match TRBD1. The CDR3 totals 15 residues. The V segment lost 6 bases and the J segment 3 bases; nucleotides outside the gene matches: 6. Germline CDR1 and CDR2: SNHLY and FYNNEI. The CDR3, as DNA: TGTGCCAGCAGGGACCTGGGACAGGCTAATGAAAAACTGTTTTTT. Translating it yields CASRDLGQANEKLFF.

The chain recombines TRBV4-1 with TRBJ2-1, with 8 nucleotides matching TRBD2. The V and J ends lost 2 bases and 0 bases, in that order; junction bases with no gene match: 9. Germline V CDR1 and CDR2: MGHRA, YSYEKL. This CDR3 is built from 18 residues. DNA for the CDR3: TGCGCCAGCAGCCAAAAAAACCCCGCGGGGGGCTCCTACAATGAGCAGTTCTTC. Translation: CASSQKNPAGGSYNEQFF.

This chain connects TRBV9 to TRBJ1-1; 9 bases map to TRBD1. V shed 0 bases and J 9 bases; nucleotides not matched to a gene: 12. From germline, CDR1 is SGDLS and CDR2 YYNGEE. CDR3 size: 16 residues. CDR3 residues: CASSVDRSGGQGKAFF. As DNA, the CDR3 is TGTGCCAGCAGCGTAGATCGTTCTGGGGGACAGGGAAAAGCTTTCTTT.

The CDR3 loop reads CAIQGFTDTQYF. CDR3 coding DNA: TGTGCCATACAGGGCTTCACAGATACGCAGTATTTT. V gene TRBV10-3 combines with J gene TRBJ2-3; TRBD1 is a possible D gene (6 bases). The germline V and J ends were trimmed by 9 bases and 2 bases, with 9 bases remaining between them. From germline, CDR1 is ENHRY and CDR2 SYGVKD. This CDR3 is 12 amino acids long.

J is TRBJ1-3 and V is TRBV7-9; a weak D match, TRBD1 (6 bases). Germline lookup yields CDR1 SEHNR and CDR2 FQNEAQ (reference sequence). This CDR3 is 14 amino acids long. The germline V and J ends were trimmed by 2 bases and 8 bases, with 13 bases remaining between them. DNA for the CDR3: TGTGCCAGCAGCTTAACAGGGCTGGGGGACACCATATATTTT. It translates to CASSLTGLGDTIYF. Full variable domain (rest looked up from reference TRBV7-9 and TRBJ1-3): DTGVSQNPRHKITKRGQNVTFRCDPISEHNRLYWYRQTLGQGPEFLTYFQNEAQLEKSRLLSDRFSAERPKGSFSTLEIQRTEQGDSAMYLCASSLTGLGDTIYFGEGSWLTVV.

This clone was seen a handful of times. The chain couples TRBV6-1 to TRBJ2-1, with 7 nucleotides matching TRBD1. V dropped 7 bases and J dropped 3; count of bases not matched to a gene: 9. Germline CDR1 is MNHNS and CDR2 is SASEGT. The CDR3 covers 15 residues. The DNA for the CDR3 is TGTGCCAGCAAGACAGGCAGGGGGATCTACAATGAGCAGTTCTTC. Its protein is CASKTGRGIYNEQFF.

The chain recombines TRBV6-5 with TRBJ1-1, with D perhaps matching TRBD1 (5 bases). Germline CDR1 is MNHEY and CDR2 is SVGAGI. The ends were cut back, 3 bases at V and 4 bases at J, with 12 bases in the middle. There are 14 residues in the CDR3. CDR3: CASSYSVGGTEAFF. The CDR3 coding sequence is TGTGCCAGCAGTTATAGTGTGGGGGGCACTGAAGCTTTCTTT.

The DNA of the CDR3 is TGTGCCAGCAGCGCTTCCGGTAGCAATCAGCCCCAGCATTTT. Protein product: CASSASGSNQPQHF. The chain carries TRBV9 and TRBJ1-5; no definite D call. The germline gives CDR1 SGDLS, CDR2 YYNGEE. V lost 3 bases, J lost 0 bases, and 7 bases lay in between. The CDR3 is 14 amino acids.

The CDR3: CASITSGGASEQYF. The CDR3, as DNA: TGTGCCAGCATTACTAGCGGGGGGGCGTCCGAGCAGTACTTC. This chain connects TRBV28 to TRBJ2-7; TRBD2 aligns across 13 bases. This CDR3 region has 14 residues. J was trimmed by 6 bases and V by 7 bases; bases with no gene match: 6. CDR1 is MDHEN and CDR2 is SYDVKM in the germline V gene.

The chain joins TRBV5-6 to TRBJ2-1; maybe TRBD2 (5 bases). From germline, CDR1 is SGHDT and CDR2 YYEEEE. This CDR3 has 17 amino acids. V was shortened by 1 base and J by 9 bases, with 23 bases between the two germline ends. Written as DNA, the CDR3 is TGTGCCAGCAGCTTGCCTCCCTACGGACTCGACGGAGGTGAGCAGTTCTTC. Translating it yields CASSLPPYGLDGGEQFF.

The V gene is TRBV7-8, the J gene TRBJ1-2; 7 bases are a match to TRBD1. The CDR3 is 17 residues long. Looked up from germline, CDR1 is SGHVS and CDR2 is FQNEAQ. The V gene end was trimmed by 3 bases and the J gene end by 0 bases; junction bases not matched to a gene: 10. The CDR3 DNA is TGTGCCAGCAGCTTGGGGCAGGGGGAGTTTACTAACTATGGCTACACCTTC. Amino acids: CASSLGQGEFTNYGYTF.

The CDR3 is CASSLGVAGNYEQYV. In nucleotides, the CDR3 is TGTGCCAGCAGTTTAGGTGTAGCGGGGAACTACGAGCAGTACGTC. The chain couples TRBV28 to TRBJ2-7, with TRBD2 matching 8 bases. Germline V gives CDR1 MDHEN, CDR2 SYDVKM. J lost 3 bases, V lost 2 bases, and 6 bases had no gene match. CDR3 length: 15 amino acids.